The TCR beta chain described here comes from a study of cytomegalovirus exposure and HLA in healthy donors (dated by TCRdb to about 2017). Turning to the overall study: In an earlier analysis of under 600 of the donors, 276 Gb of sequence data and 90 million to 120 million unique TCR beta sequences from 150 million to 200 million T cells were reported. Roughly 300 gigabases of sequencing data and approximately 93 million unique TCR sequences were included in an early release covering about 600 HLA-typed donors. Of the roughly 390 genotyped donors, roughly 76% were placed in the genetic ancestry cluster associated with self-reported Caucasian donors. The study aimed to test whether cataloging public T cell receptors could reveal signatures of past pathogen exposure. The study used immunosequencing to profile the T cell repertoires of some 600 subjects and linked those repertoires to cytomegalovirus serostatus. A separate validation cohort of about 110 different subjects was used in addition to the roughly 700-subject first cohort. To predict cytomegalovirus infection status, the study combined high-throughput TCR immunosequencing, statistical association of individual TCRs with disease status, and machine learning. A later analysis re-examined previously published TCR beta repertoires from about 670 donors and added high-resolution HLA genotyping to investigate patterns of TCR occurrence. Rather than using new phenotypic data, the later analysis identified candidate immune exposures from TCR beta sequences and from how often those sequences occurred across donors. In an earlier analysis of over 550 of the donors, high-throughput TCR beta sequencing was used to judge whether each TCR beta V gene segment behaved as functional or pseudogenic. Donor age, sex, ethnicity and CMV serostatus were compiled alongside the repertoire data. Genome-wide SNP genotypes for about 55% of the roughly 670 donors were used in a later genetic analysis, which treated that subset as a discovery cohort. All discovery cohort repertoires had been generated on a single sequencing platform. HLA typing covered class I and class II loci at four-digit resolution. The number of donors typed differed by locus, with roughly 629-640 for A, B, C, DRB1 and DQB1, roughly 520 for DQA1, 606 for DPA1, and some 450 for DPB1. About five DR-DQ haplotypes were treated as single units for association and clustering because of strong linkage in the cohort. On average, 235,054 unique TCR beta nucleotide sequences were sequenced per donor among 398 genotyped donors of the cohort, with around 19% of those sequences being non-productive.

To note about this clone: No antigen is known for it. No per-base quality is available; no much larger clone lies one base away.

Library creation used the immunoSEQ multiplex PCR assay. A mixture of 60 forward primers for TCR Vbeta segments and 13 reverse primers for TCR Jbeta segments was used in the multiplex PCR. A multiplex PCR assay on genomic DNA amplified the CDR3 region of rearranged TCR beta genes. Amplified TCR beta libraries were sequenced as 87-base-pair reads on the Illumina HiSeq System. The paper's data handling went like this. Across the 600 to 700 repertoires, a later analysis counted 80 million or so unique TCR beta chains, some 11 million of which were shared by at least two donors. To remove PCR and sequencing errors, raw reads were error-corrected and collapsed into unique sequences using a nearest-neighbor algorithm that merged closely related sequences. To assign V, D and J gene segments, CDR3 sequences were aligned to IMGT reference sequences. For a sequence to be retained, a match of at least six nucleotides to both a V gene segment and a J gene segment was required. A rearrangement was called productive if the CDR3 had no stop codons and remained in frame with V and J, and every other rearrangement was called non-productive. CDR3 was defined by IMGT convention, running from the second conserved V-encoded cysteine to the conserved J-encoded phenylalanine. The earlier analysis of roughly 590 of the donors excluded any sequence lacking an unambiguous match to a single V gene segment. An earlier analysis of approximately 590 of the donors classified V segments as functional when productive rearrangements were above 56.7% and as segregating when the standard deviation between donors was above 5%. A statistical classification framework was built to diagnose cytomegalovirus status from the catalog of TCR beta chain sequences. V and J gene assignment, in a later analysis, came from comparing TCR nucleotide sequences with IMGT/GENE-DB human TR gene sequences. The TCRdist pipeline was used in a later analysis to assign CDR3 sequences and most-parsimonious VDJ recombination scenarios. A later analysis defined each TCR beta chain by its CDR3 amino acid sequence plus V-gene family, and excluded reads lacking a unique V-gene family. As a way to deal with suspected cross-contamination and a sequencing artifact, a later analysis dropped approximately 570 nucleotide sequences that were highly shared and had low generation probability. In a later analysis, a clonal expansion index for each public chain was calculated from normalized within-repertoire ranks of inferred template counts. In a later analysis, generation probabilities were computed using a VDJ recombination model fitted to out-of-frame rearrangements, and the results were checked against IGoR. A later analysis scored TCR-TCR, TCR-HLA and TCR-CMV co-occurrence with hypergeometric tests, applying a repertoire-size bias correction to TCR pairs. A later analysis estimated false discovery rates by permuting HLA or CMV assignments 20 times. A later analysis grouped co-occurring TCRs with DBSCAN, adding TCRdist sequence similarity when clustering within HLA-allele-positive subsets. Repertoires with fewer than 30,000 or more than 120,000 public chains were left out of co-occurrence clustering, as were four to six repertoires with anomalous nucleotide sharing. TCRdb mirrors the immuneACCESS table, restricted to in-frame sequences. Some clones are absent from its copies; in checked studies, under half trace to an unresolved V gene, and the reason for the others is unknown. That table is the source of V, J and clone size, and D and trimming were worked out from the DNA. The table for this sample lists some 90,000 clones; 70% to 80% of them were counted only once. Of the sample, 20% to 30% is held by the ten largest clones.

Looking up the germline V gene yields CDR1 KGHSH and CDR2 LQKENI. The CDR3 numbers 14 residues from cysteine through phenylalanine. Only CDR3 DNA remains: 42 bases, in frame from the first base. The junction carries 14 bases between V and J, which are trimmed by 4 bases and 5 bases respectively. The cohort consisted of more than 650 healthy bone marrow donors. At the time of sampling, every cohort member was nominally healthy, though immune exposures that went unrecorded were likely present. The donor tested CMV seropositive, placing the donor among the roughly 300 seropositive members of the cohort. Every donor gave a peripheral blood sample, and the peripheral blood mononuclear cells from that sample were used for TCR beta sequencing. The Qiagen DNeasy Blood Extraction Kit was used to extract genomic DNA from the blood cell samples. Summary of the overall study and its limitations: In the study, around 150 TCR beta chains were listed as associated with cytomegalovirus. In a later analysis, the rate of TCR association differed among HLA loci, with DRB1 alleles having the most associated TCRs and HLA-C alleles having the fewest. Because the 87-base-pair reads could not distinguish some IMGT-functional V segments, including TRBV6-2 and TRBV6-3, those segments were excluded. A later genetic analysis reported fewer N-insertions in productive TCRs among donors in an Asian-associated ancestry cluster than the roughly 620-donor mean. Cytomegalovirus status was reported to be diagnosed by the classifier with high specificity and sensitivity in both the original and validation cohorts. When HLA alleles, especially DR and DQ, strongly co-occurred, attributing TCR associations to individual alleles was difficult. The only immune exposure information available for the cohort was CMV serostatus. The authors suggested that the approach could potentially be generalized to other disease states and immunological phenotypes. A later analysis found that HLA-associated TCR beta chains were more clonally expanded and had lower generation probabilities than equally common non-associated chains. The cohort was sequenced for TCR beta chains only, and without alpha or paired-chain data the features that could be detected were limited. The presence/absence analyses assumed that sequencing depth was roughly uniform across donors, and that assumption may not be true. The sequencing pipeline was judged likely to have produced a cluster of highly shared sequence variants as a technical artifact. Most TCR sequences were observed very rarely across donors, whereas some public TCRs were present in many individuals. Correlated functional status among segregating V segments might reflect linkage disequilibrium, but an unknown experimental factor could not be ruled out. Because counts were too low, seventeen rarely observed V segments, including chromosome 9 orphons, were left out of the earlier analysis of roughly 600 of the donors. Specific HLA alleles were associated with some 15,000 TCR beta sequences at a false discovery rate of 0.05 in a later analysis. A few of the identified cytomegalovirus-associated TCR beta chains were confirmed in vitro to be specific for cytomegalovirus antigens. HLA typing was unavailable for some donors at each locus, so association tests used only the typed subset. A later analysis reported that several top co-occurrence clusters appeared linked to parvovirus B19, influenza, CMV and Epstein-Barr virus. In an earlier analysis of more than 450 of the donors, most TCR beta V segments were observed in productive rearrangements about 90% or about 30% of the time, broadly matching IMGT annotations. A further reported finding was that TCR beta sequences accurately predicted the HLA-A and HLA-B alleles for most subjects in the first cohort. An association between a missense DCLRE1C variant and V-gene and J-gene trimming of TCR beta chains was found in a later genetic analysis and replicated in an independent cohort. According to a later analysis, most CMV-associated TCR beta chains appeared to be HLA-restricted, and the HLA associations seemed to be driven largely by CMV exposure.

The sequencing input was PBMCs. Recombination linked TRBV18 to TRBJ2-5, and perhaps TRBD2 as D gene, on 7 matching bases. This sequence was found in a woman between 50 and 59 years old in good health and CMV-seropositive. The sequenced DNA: TGTGCCAGCTCACTAAACGGGGGGCCCGAGACCCAGTACTTC. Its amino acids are CASSLNGGPETQYF.